This T cell receptor beta chain was sequenced for a study of CD8 T cells in ankylosing spondylitis. The CDR3 consists of 14 residues. V dropped 7 bases and J dropped 4 bases, with 15 bases sitting between them. CDR1 is SGDLS and CDR2 is YYNGEE in the germline V gene. Study-wide findings and caveats: Ankylosing spondylitis blood seemed to carry a telltale TCR beta motif made of about 8 highly homologous variants. The authors found the disease-linked clones to be CD8+ and relatively rare in peripheral blood. Earlier work had already found some motif variants in reactive arthritis synovial fluid and blood.

Details on this clonotype: Its antigen is still unknown.

Via MiXCR, TCRdb re-called the 5' RACE reads, giving one row per CDR3 protein. The table lists 200,000 to 250,000 distinct CDR3 sequences, roughly 18% of them singletons. The rearrangement links TRBV9 to TRBJ2-1; D possibly corresponds to TRBD1 (5 bases). The source material was blood, either unsorted or a sorted T cell fraction (not recorded which). The source of this sequence is a male donor with ankylosing spondylitis. The CDR3 nucleotides read TGTGCCAGCCAGAGAGACAGAGTTTACAATGAGCAGTTCTTC. Amino acids: CASQRDRVYNEQFF.